These 20 T cell receptor beta chains were all obtained from the same sample, sequenced in a study of blood T cell repertoires in COVID-19. Data came from immunoSEQ multiplex PCR; TCRdb stores just in-frame clones and leaves some out. The profile shows about 270,000 clones, roughly 80% of them singletons. The sequenced sample was peripheral blood. These receptors were taken from a human donor with COVID-19, enrolled during active disease. The donor label of this sample is uncertain.

This rearrangement joins TRBV20-1 to TRBJ2-7; 11 bases align to TRBD2. Germline V gene lookup returns CDR1 DFQATT and CDR2 SNEGSKA (reference sequence). With V trimmed by 3 bases and J by 3 bases, 1 base remained unmatched. The CDR3 covers 13 residues. CDR3 sequence: CSASGTSGYEQYF. As DNA, the CDR3 is TGCAGTGCTAGTGGGACTAGCGGCTACGAGCAGTACTTC.

The chain has TRBV6-5 and TRBJ2-7, with D possibly TRBD2 on 6 matching bases. The CDR3 length is 15 residues. The germline V and J ends were trimmed by 7 bases and 2 bases, with 18 bases remaining between them. Germline V CDR1 and CDR2: MNHEY, SVGAGI. The chain's CDR3 is CASTRSGLATYEQYF. For the CDR3, the DNA is TGTGCCAGCACTCGCTCGGGACTTGCCACCTACGAGCAGTACTTC.

The chain employs TRBV6-1 and TRBJ1-4; 8 bases fit TRBD1. Germline V lookup: CDR1 MNHNS, CDR2 SASEGT. V shed 0 bases and J 6 bases; nucleotides not matched to a gene: 9. The CDR3 loop spans 17 amino acids. Here the CDR3 DNA reads TGTGCCAGCAGTGAAGCGCTTCAGGACAGGGAGGATGAAAAACTGTTTTTT. Translated, it gives CASSEALQDREDEKLFF.

The CDR3 DNA reads TGTGCCAGCTCACCACGTGAGCCGACAGGGGCCGGGGCCGTGAACTCAACGACGGCTTTCTTT. Encoded protein: CASSPREPTGAGAVNSTTAFF. This chain joins TRBV18 and TRBJ1-1; 8 bases are a match to TRBD1. The length of the CDR3 is 21 residues. The germline CDR1 and CDR2 sequences are KGHSH and LQKENI. The J segment lost 11 bases and the V segment lost 1 base, leaving 30 bases of the junction unmatched.

The V and J genes are TRBV2 and TRBJ1-5; TRBD1 aligns across 8 bases. The CDR3 totals 14 residues. Trimming at V came to 2 bases and at J to 7 bases, leaving 4 bases not matched to a gene. Germline CDR1 SNHLY, CDR2 FYNNEI. This CDR3 reads CASSEQGAQQPQHF. As DNA, the CDR3 is TGTGCCAGCAGTGAACAGGGGGCCCAACAGCCCCAGCATTTT.

The CDR3 here is CASSAGLGAGELFF. CDR3 sequence (DNA): TGTGCCAGCAGCGCGGGACTCGGGGCCGGGGAGCTGTTTTTT. V usage is TRBV9 and J usage is TRBJ2-2, with D possibly TRBD2 on 6 matching bases. This CDR3 region has 14 residues. The germline CDR1 and CDR2 sequences are SGDLS and YYNGEE. The V and J ends lost 3 bases and 6 bases respectively, with 12 bases between them.

The chain uses TRBV11-2 and TRBJ2-2, with 11 bases matching TRBD2. The length of the CDR3 is 15 residues. The V gene's germline CDR1 is SGHAT and CDR2 FQNNGV. The junction had 3 bases not matched to a gene; V was cut back by 4 bases and J by 5 bases. The CDR3 nucleotides are TGTGCCAGCAGCTCTAGCGGGAGGAATACCGGGGAGCTGTTTTTT. Translating gives CASSSSGRNTGELFF.

The chain employs TRBV28 and TRBJ1-2, with D possibly matching TRBD1 (5 bases). CDR1 and CDR2 (germline): MDHEN, SYDVKM. CDR3 length: 16 amino acids. Trimming left V 4 bases short and J 3 bases short, with 18 bases between. Here the CDR3 reads CASSSPFKEGDYGYTF. In nucleotides, the CDR3 is TGTGCCAGCAGTTCCCCGTTCAAGGAAGGGGACTATGGCTACACCTTC.

The gene calls are TRBV30 and TRBJ2-3; 11 bases line up with TRBD2. V was pared by 5 bases and J by 3 bases, with 7 bases of the junction left unmatched. The CDR3 runs to 15 residues. Germline V CDR1 and CDR2: GTSNPN, SVGIG (reference sequence). The CDR3 protein is CAWVPGLAATDTQYF. The CDR3 DNA follows: TGTGCCTGGGTACCGGGACTAGCGGCGACAGATACGCAGTATTTT.

This clone was seen more than once but under ten times. This chain joins TRBV6-4 and TRBJ2-5; no firm D call. This CDR3 comprises 11 residues. V lost 6 bases to trimming and J lost 9 bases, with 11 bases between them. Germline loops: CDR1 MRHNA, CDR2 SNTAGT. The CDR3 DNA follows: TGTGCCAGCAGCGACCCCCTCGCCCAGTACTTC. This codes for CASSDPLAQYF.

This clone was found a few times. This sequence joins TRBV7-9 and TRBJ2-1; 7 positions match TRBD1. This CDR3 contains 16 residues. CDR1 SEHNR and CDR2 FQNEAQ come from the germline V gene (reference sequence). V shed 0 bases and J 4 bases; nucleotides not matched to a gene: 6. DNA for the CDR3: TGTGCCAGCAGCTTAGCGCTCGGACAGGTTTACAATGAGCAGTTCTTC. This translates into CASSLALGQVYNEQFF.

The chain has TRBV5-4 and TRBJ1-4, with D unresolved. The CDR3 length is 15 residues. Per the germline V gene, CDR1 is SGHNT and CDR2 is YYREEE (reference sequence). The V and J ends lost 4 bases and 4 bases respectively, with 14 bases between them. The CDR3 nucleotides read TGTGCCAGCAGCACCGGACGGACTTTTAATGAAAAACTGTTTTTT. Translating gives CASSTGRTFNEKLFF.

The chain employs TRBV28 and TRBJ2-4, with D possibly matching TRBD2 (6 bases). V was shortened by 2 bases and J by 6 bases, with 8 bases between the two germline ends. Germline loops: CDR1 MDHEN, CDR2 SYDVKM. This CDR3 is built from 13 residues. Here the CDR3 DNA reads TGTGCCAGCAGTTTAAGGGGAGGAAACATTCAGTACTTC. It is translated as CASSLRGGNIQYF.

This clone was seen a handful of times. V usage is TRBV4-1 and J usage is TRBJ1-5; D possibly corresponds to TRBD1 (6 bases). CDR1 and CDR2 (germline): MGHRA, YSYEKL. The V end lost 3 bases, the J end lost 1 base, and 10 bases lay between the germline ends. The CDR3 spans 15 residues. Here the CDR3 reads CASSHPGQSNQPQHF. DNA of the CDR3: TGCGCCAGCAGCCACCCAGGACAGAGCAATCAGCCCCAGCATTTT.

The chain combines TRBV30 with TRBJ2-1, with D unresolved. Trimming removed 3 bases at V and 8 bases at J, with 8 bases between. The CDR3 has 11 amino acids. CDR1 is GTSNPN and CDR2 is SVGIG in the germline V gene (reference sequence). The DNA for the CDR3 is TGTGCCTGGAGGGCAGATTATGAGCAGTTCTTC. It codes for CAWRADYEQFF.

CDR3 DNA: TGCGCCAGCACCCGCACTAGTGGTGGTGGCAATGAGCAGTTCTTC. Encoded protein: CASTRTSGGGNEQFF. V and J are TRBV5-1 and TRBJ2-1, with D tentatively TRBD2 (5 bases). Trimming removed 6 bases at V and 6 bases at J, with 19 bases between. The germline CDR1 and CDR2 sequences are SGHRS and YFSETQ. CDR3 length: 15 residues.

The rearrangement links TRBV2 to TRBJ2-3; D unresolved. This CDR3 region has 14 residues. CDR1 is SNHLY and CDR2 is FYNNEI in the germline V gene. With 1 base removed from V and 6 bases from J, the gap between germline ends came to 11 bases. The CDR3 nucleotides are TGTGCCAGCAGTGAAGACTCACCCCCCGATACGCAGTATTTT. Translating it yields CASSEDSPPDTQYF. Full variable domain (outside the CDR3, taken from reference TRBV2 and TRBJ2-3): EPEVTQTPSHQVTQMGQEVILRCVPISNHLYFYWYRQILGQKVEFLVSFYNNEISEKSEIFDDQFSVERPDGSNFTLKIRSTKLEDSAMYFCASSEDSPPDTQYFGPGTRLTVL.

The rearrangement uses TRBV7-9 and TRBJ1-1, with 7 bases identical to TRBD1. Germline-derived CDR1 and CDR2 are SEHNR and FQNEAQ (reference sequence). V lost 5 bases, J lost 4 bases, and 7 bases stayed unmatched. This CDR3 comprises 14 residues. CDR3 nucleotides: TGTGCCAGCAGCCCCGACAGGGAAGGCACTGAAGCTTTCTTT. Translation: CASSPDREGTEAFF.

The chain carries TRBV28 and TRBJ1-2, with D hard to call. CDR1 is MDHEN, CDR2 SYDVKM, per germline. The CDR3 has 14 amino acids. The germline V and J ends were trimmed by 3 bases and 6 bases, with 14 bases remaining between them. Here the CDR3 DNA reads TGTGCCAGCAGTTTCGGCGGGAGAGCAGATGGCTACACCTTC. Translated: CASSFGGRADGYTF.

The V and J genes are TRBV6-5 and TRBJ1-5; no firm D call. The CDR3 has 16 amino acids. CDR1 and CDR2 from the germline V gene are MNHEY and SVGAGI. Between the trimmed V and J ends, which lost 0 bases and 6 bases, there was a span of 15 bases. The CDR3 DNA follows: TGTGCCAGCAGTTACTCCTGGGGAGTGGTTAGTCAGCCCCAGCATTTT. It translates to CASSYSWGVVSQPQHF.